The rows below give T cell receptor beta chains drawn from one sample of a study of T cell changes during pregnancy in multiple sclerosis. The protocol was immunoSEQ multiplex PCR, while the TCRdb copy is restricted to in-frame clones and leaves out a portion. Counted here are about 60,000 clones, around 92% occurring once; the ten biggest clones make up roughly 0.2%. The material sequenced was CD4+ T cells from peripheral blood mononuclear cells, taken in the second trimester of pregnancy. The receptors here all came from a female donor with multiple sclerosis, enrolled in a pregnancy study. Both conserved end residues are part of each CDR3. A D gene is named only where the DNA matches it firmly. Size tells how often a clone was seen (once, few, many) or the class of an expanded clone, and some rows leave it out.

V gene	D gene	clone size	J gene	CDR3 DNA	CDR3 protein
TRBV5-1	TRBD2	NA	TRBJ2-5	TGCGCCAGCAGCTTGGCCCCTAGCGGGAGCCAAGAGACCCAGTACTTC	CASSLAPSGSQETQYF
TRBV7-2	NA	NA	TRBJ2-1	TGTGCCAGCAGCCGGGGACTGGCTAACCGGGAGCAGTTCTTC	CASSRGLANREQFF
TRBV5-4	NA	NA	TRBJ2-1	TGTGCCAGCAGCATCCCCGGGAATGAGCAGTTCTTC	CASSIPGNEQFF
TRBV7-9	NA	NA	TRBJ1-3	TGTGCCAGCAGCTTGGCTGACCCAGGCTCTGGAAACACCATATATTTT	CASSLADPGSGNTIYF
TRBV14	NA	NA	TRBJ1-1	TGTGCCAGCAGCCAAGATGGACCGTCCGGGGTCCCAGGGAACACTGAAGCTTTCTTT	CASSQDGPSGVPGNTEAFF
TRBV5-1	NA	once	TRBJ2-1	TGCGCCAGCAGCTTTTTTTCCGCGAATGAGCAGTTCTTC	CASSFFSANEQFF
TRBV10-1	NA	NA	TRBJ1-3	TGCGCCAGCAGTGCAGGCCGCTCTGGAAACACCATATATTTT	CASSAGRSGNTIYF
TRBV30	TRBD2	once	TRBJ2-3	TGTGCCTGGAGTGTCGGACTAGCGGGAGTAGATACGCAGTATTTT	CAWSVGLAGVDTQYF
TRBV30	NA	NA	TRBJ2-1	TGTGCCTGGACTCCGGGACAAGTAAGCTCCTACAATGAGCAGTTCTTC	CAWTPGQVSSYNEQFF
TRBV6-5	NA	NA	TRBJ1-4	TGTGCCAGCAGTAGAACAGGGTCAACTAATGAAAAACTGTTTTTT	CASSRTGSTNEKLFF
TRBV29-1	NA	few	TRBJ1-1	TGCAGCGTTGGGGGATTGGGGCTTGACGCTTTCTTT	CSVGGLGLDAFF
TRBV6-5	TRBD1	NA	TRBJ2-1	TGTGCCAGCAGTTACATTCAGGGGGCCTCCTACAATGAGCAGTTCTTC	CASSYIQGASYNEQFF
TRBV30	NA	few	TRBJ1-3	TGTGCCTGGAGTTCGGGGGAGTTGGACACCATATATTTT	CAWSSGELDTIYF
TRBV6-5	TRBD2	once	TRBJ2-7	TGTGCCACCCAAACTAGCGGGAGCTCCTACGAGCAGTACTTC	CATQTSGSSYEQYF